This T cell receptor (beta chain) originates from a study of T cells after yellow fever vaccination. The study, taken as a whole, reports: Among primary-vaccination clones, most reappeared after the booster, at just under 98% for CD4 and 85% to 90% for CD8. The secondary response peaked faster, at day 5 versus 15, but was weaker.

This clonotype turned up a few times. The antigen is unknown. CDR1 is MNHNY and CDR2 is SVGAGI in the germline V gene (reference sequence). The CDR3 is made up of 12 amino acids. V shed 9 bases and J shed 8 bases, with 16 bases lying between them. TCRdb reanalysed the 5' RACE reads using MiXCR and keeps one entry per CDR3 protein. The sample lists approximately 330,000 distinct CDR3 sequences, roughly 4.3% occurring once. This chain joins TRBV6-6 and TRBJ1-2; D remains ambiguous. This specimen consisted of PBMCs, obtained 5 days after the yellow fever booster vaccination. The sequence was collected from a man aged 18 to 29 who received the YFV17D yellow fever vaccine. In nucleotides, the CDR3 is TGTGCCAGTATCACAGAGGAGAGGGGCTACACCTTC. This codes for CASITEERGYTF.